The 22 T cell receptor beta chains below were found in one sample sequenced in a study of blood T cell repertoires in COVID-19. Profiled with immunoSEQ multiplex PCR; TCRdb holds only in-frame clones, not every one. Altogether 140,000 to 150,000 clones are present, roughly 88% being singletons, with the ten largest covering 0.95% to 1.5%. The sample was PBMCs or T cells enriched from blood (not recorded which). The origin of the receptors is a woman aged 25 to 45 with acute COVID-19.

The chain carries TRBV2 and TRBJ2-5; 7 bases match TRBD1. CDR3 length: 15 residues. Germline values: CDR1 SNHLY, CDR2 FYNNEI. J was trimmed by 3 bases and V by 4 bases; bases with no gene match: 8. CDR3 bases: TGTGCCAGCAGTGGCCTAAGACAGGGAAAAGAGACCCAGTACTTC. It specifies CASSGLRQGKETQYF.

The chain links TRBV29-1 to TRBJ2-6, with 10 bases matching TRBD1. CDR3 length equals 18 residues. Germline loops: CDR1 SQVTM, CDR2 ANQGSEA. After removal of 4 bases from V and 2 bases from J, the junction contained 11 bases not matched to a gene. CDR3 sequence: CSVVGDRGDPTGANVLTF. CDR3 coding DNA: TGCAGCGTTGTTGGGGACAGGGGTGACCCCACTGGGGCCAACGTCCTGACTTTC.

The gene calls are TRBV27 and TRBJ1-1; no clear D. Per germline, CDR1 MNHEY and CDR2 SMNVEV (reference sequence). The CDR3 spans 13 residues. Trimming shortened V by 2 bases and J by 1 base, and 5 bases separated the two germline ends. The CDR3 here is CASSLGGNTEAFF. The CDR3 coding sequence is TGTGCCAGCAGTTTAGGAGGGAACACTGAAGCTTTCTTT.

The CDR3 spells CASSGRGGNNSPLHF. In DNA form, the CDR3 reads TGTGCCAGCAGCGGACGGGGGGGCAATAATTCACCCCTCCACTTT. This chain joins TRBV7-9 and TRBJ1-6, with D tentatively TRBD1 (6 bases). The CDR3 sequence is 15 residues long. V gave up 5 bases and J gave up 5 bases, with 13 bases separating them. Germline V CDR1 and CDR2: SEHNR, FQNEAQ (reference sequence).

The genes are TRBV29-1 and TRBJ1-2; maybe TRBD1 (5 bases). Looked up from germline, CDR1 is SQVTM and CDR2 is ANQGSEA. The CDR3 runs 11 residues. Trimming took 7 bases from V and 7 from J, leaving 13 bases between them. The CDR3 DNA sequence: TGCAGCGGCCTATTAGGGGCTGGCTACACCTTC. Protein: CSGLLGAGYTF.

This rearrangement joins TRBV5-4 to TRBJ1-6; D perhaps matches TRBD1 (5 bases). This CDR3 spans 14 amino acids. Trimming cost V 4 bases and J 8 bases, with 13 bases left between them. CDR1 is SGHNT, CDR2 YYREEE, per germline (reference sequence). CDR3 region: CASSLGGDYSPLHF. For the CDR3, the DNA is TGTGCCAGCAGCCTCGGGGGAGACTATTCACCCCTCCACTTT.

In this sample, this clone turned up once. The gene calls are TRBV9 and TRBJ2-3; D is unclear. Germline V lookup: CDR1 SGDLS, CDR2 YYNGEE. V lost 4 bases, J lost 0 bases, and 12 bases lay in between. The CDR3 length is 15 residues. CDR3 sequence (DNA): TGTGCCAGCAGCCCCCTCCGCGGAAGCACAGATACGCAGTATTTT. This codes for CASSPLRGSTDTQYF.

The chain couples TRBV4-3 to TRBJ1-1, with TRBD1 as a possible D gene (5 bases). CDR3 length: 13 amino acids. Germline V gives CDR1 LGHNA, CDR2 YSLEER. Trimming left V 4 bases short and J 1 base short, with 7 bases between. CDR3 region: CASSPGQNTEAFF. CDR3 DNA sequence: TGCGCCAGCAGCCCTGGACAGAACACTGAAGCTTTCTTT.

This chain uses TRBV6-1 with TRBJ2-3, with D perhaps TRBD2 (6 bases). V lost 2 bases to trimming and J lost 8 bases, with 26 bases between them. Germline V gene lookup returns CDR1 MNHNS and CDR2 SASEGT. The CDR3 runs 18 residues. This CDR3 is CASSEYIGLAAMRGTQYF. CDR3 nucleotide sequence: TGTGCCAGCAGTGAATATATAGGGTTAGCGGCTATGAGGGGTACGCAGTATTTT.

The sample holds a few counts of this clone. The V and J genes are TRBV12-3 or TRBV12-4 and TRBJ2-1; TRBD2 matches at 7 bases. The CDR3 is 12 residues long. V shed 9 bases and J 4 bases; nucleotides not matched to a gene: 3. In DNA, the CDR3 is TGTGCCAGTAGCGGGCCTTACAATGAGCAGTTCTTC. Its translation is CASSGPYNEQFF.

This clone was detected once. The CDR3 loop reads CAWSAYTLGELFF. The CDR3 DNA is TGTGCCTGGAGCGCCTATACTTTAGGGGAGCTGTTTTTT. The rearrangement joins TRBV30 to TRBJ2-2; unclear D gene. CDR1 is GTSNPN and CDR2 is SVGIG in the germline V gene (reference sequence). The V and J ends lost 3 bases and 8 bases respectively, with 13 bases between them. This CDR3 is 13 amino acids long.

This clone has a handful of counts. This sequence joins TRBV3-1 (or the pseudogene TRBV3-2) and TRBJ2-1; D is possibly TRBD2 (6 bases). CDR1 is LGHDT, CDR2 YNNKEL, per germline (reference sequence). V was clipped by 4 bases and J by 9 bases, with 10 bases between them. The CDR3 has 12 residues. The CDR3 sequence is CASSRLVGEQFF. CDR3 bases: TGTGCCAGCAGCCGACTAGTGGGTGAGCAGTTCTTC.

For the CDR3, the DNA is TGTGCCAGCAGCTGGGACAAAAACTCTGGAAACACCATATATTTT. Residues: CASSWDKNSGNTIYF. The J gene is TRBJ1-3, the V gene TRBV7-2; maybe TRBD1 (6 bases). The CDR3 loop spans 15 amino acids. The V and J ends lost 4 bases and 0 bases respectively, with 10 bases between them. CDR1 is SGHTA and CDR2 is FQGNSA in the germline V gene.

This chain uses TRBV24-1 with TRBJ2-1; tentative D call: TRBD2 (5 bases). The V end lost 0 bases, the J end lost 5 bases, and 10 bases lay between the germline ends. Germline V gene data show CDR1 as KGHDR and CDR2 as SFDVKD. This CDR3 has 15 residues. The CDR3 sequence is CATSDLRYGDNEQFF. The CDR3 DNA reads TGTGCCACCAGTGATTTGCGCTACGGGGACAATGAGCAGTTCTTC.

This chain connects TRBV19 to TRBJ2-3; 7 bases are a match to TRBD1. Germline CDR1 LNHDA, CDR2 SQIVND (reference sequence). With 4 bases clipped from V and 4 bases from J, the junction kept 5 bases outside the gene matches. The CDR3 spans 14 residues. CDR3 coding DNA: TGTGCCAGTAGTACGGGACAGAGGTCAGATACGCAGTATTTT. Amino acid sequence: CASSTGQRSDTQYF.

CDR3 in amino acids: CASNEGDRGGTGELFF. CDR3 in DNA: TGCGCCAGCAACGAGGGAGACAGGGGAGGGACCGGGGAGCTGTTTTTT. The chain recombines TRBV10-1 with TRBJ2-2, with D perhaps TRBD1 (8 bases). The CDR3 is 16 residues long. Germline CDR1 and CDR2: WNHNN and SYGVQD (reference sequence). The ends were cut back, 7 bases at V and 5 bases at J, with 20 bases in the middle.

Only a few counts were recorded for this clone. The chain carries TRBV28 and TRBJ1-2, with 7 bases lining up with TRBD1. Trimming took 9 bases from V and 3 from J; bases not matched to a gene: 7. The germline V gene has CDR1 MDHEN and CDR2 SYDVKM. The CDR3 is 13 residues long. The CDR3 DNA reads TGTGCCAGTGAGACAGGGACCGACTATGGCTACACCTTC. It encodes CASETGTDYGYTF.

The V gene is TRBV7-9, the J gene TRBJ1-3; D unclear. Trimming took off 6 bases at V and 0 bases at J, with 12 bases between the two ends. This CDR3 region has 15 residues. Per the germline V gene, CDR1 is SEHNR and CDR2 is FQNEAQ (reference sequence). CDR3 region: CASRPGSYSGNTIYF. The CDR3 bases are TGTGCCAGCAGGCCAGGAAGTTACTCTGGAAACACCATATATTTT.

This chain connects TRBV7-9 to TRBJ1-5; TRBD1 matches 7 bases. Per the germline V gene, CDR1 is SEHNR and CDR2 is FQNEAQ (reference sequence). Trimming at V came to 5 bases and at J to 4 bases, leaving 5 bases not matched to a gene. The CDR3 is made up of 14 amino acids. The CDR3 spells CASSRQGPNQPQHF. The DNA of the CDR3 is TGTGCCAGCAGCCGACAGGGTCCAAATCAGCCCCAGCATTTT.

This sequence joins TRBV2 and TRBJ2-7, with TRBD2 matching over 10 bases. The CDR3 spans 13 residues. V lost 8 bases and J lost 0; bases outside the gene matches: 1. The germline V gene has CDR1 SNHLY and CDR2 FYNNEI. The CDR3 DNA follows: TGTGCCAGCGGACTAGCGGCCTCCTACGAGCAGTACTTC. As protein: CASGLAASYEQYF.

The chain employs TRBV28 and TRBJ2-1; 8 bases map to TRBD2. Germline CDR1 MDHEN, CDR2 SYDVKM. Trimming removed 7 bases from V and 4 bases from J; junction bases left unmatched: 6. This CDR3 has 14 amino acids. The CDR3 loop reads CASKNSGEYNEQFF. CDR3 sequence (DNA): TGTGCCAGCAAAAATAGCGGGGAATACAATGAGCAGTTCTTC.

The CDR3 DNA reads TGCGCCAGCAGCTTGGACAGGTACTCTGGAAACACCATATATTTT. It is translated as CASSLDRYSGNTIYF. V usage is TRBV5-1 and J usage is TRBJ1-3; possibly TRBD1 for D (5 bases). Germline V gene lookup returns CDR1 SGHRS and CDR2 YFSETQ. V was cut by 0 bases and J by 0 bases, with 7 bases left in between. The CDR3 runs 15 residues.